This entry features one T cell receptor (beta chain) sequence. This entry comes from a study of blood T cell repertoires in COVID-19. Study as a whole: Sample material is recorded as cDNA or gDNA derived from T cells, B-cell-depleted T cells, or PBMCs.

In the original workflow: Estimated nucleated cell counts came from reference gene primer amplification. Only in-frame clones appear in the TCRdb table, and some are missing; sequencing was by immunoSEQ multiplex PCR. For V, J and clone size, that table is used; D and trimming come from the DNA. Of about 150,000 clones in the sample, more than 80% were seen once. The V and J ends lost 4 bases and 4 bases, in that order; junction bases with no gene match: 6. The germline V gene has CDR1 ENHRY and CDR2 SYGVKD. The CDR3 has 14 residues. The clonotype was recovered from a man between 70 and 80 years old with acute or convalescent COVID-19. The specimen was peripheral blood. This chain joins TRBV10-3 and TRBJ1-2; TRBD1 aligns across 7 bases. CDR3 loop: CAISAAGTAYGYTF. The CDR3 DNA reads TGTGCCATCAGTGCCGCAGGGACAGCCTATGGCTACACCTTC.